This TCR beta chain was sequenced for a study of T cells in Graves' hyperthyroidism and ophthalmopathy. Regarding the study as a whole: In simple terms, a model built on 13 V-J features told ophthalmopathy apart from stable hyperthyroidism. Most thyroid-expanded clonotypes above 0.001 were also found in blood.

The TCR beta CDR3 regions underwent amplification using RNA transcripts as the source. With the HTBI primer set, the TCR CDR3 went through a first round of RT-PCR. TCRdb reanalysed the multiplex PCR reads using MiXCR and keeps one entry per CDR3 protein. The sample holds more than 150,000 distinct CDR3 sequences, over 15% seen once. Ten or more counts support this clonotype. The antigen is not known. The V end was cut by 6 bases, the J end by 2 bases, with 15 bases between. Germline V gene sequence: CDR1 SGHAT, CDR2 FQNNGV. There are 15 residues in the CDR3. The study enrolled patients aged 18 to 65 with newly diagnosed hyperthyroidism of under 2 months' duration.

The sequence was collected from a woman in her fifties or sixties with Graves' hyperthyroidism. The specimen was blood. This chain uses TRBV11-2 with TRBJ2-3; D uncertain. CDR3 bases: TGTGCCAGCAGAACCCCTGGGTCGATCACAGATACGCAGTATTTT. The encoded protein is CASRTPGSITDTQYF.